These 20 T cell receptor beta chains came from one sample sequenced in a study of blood T cell repertoires in COVID-19. The data were produced by immunoSEQ multiplex PCR, yet TCRdb's version contains in-frame clones alone and is incomplete. The repertoire has around 100,000 clones, about four fifths of them found once; the top ten carry around 5%. The sequenced sample was peripheral blood. The origin of the receptors is a man aged 80 or over with COVID-19, enrolled during active disease.

CDR3 bases: TGTGCCAGCAGTTTGGCCCCGGGACAGAAAAATTCACCCCTCCACTTT. The encoded protein is CASSLAPGQKNSPLHF. The J gene is TRBJ1-6, the V gene TRBV28; 7 positions agree with TRBD1. The CDR3 loop spans 16 amino acids. Germline assignment: CDR1 MDHEN and CDR2 SYDVKM. V trimming: 3 bases; J trimming: 7 bases; junction bases outside the gene matches: 9. Drawing the rest from reference TRBV28 and TRBJ1-6, the complete variable domain is DVKVTQSSRYLVKRTGEKVFLECVQDMDHENMFWYRQDPGLGLRLIYFSYDVKMKEKGDIPEGYSVSREKKERFSLILESASTNQTSMYLCASSLAPGQKNSPLHFGNGTRLTVT.

J is TRBJ2-7 and V is TRBV5-6, with 12 bases that match TRBD2. This CDR3 has 16 amino acids. From germline, CDR1 is SGHDT and CDR2 YYEEEE. Trimming at V came to 3 bases and at J to 3 bases, leaving 7 bases not matched to a gene. CDR3 in DNA: TGTGCCAGCAGCTGGCGGACTAGCGGGAACCGCTACGAGCAGTACTTC. Translated: CASSWRTSGNRYEQYF.

This rearrangement joins TRBV5-1 to TRBJ2-7; D might be TRBD2 (6 bases). The CDR3 is 14 residues long. From germline, CDR1 is SGHRS and CDR2 YFSETQ. V lost 0 bases and J lost 4, with 11 bases in between. The CDR3: CASSLAGEKYEQYF. CDR3 coding DNA: TGCGCCAGCAGCTTGGCGGGGGAAAAGTACGAGCAGTACTTC.

The V call is TRBV19, the J call TRBJ2-7, with 8 bases fitting TRBD1. The germline V gene encodes CDR1 LNHDA and CDR2 SQIVND (reference sequence). The CDR3 totals 13 residues. The V gene end was trimmed by 9 bases and the J gene end by 2 bases; junction bases not matched to a gene: 6. This CDR3 is CASSEQGAYEQYF. CDR3 DNA: TGTGCCAGCTCTGAACAGGGGGCCTACGAGCAGTACTTC.

The V and J genes are TRBV7-2 and TRBJ1-5; D may be TRBD1 (6 bases). Germline CDR1 reads SGHTA; CDR2 reads FQGNSA. The CDR3 covers 13 residues. The germline V and J ends were trimmed by 6 bases and 6 bases, with 12 bases remaining between them. The CDR3 nucleotides read TGTGCCAGCAGTTCTCAAGGGGGTCAGCCCCAGCATTTT. Translated: CASSSQGGQPQHF.

The gene calls are TRBV28 and TRBJ1-5; D perhaps matches TRBD1 (5 bases). V was pared by 6 bases and J by 3 bases, with 18 bases between. Germline V gene data show CDR1 as MDHEN and CDR2 as SYDVKM. The CDR3 has 16 amino acids. CDR3 region: CASSQGHGGDNQPQHF. In nucleotides, the CDR3 is TGTGCCAGCAGCCAAGGTCACGGAGGGGACAATCAGCCCCAGCATTTT.

This chain joins TRBV5-1 and TRBJ2-7; 10 bases map to TRBD1. CDR3 length: 14 amino acids. J lost 2 bases, V lost 4 bases, and 3 bases had no gene match. Per the germline V gene, CDR1 is SGHRS and CDR2 is YFSETQ. CDR3 sequence (DNA): TGCGCCAGCAGCCAAGGGACAGGGGCCTACGAGCAGTACTTC. Its translation: CASSQGTGAYEQYF.

This clone has only a few counts. The V and J genes are TRBV6-5 and TRBJ1-5; 7 bases agree with TRBD1. Germline lookup yields CDR1 MNHEY and CDR2 SVGAGI. After removal of 7 bases from V and 2 bases from J, the junction contained 8 bases not matched to a gene. This CDR3 region has 15 residues. The CDR3, as DNA: TGTGCCAGCATCGACAGGGCTGCGGGCAATCAGCCCCAGCATTTT. This codes for CASIDRAAGNQPQHF.

The CDR3 nucleotides read TGTGCCAGCAGCAGGGGGGAGGGACTAGTCGGAGATACGCAGTATTTT. Translated, it gives CASSRGEGLVGDTQYF. The chain combines TRBV5-5 with TRBJ2-3; 8 nucleotides agree with TRBD2. V shed 4 bases, J shed 5 bases, and the junction held 12 bases outside the gene matches. CDR1 is SGHKS, CDR2 YYEKEE, per germline (reference sequence). This CDR3 contains 16 residues.

With regard to this clone: An end of the junction does not agree with germline; a read error may underlie this. The CDR3 is CASSLGPRPNF. CDR3 DNA: TGTGCCAGCAGCTTAGGTCCCAGGCCAAACTTT. The chain joins TRBV7-2 to TRBJ1-1; unclear D gene. This CDR3 has 11 residues. From germline, CDR1 is SGHTA and CDR2 FQGNSA.

In its sample, this clone was seen a few times. The V call is TRBV28, the J call TRBJ1-2; 12 bases align to TRBD1. This CDR3 spans 13 amino acids. V shed 11 bases, J shed 7 bases, and the junction held 8 bases outside the gene matches. CDR1 and CDR2 (germline): MDHEN, SYDVKM. CDR3 bases: TGTGCCTCCCGGGACAGGGGGCTAGGTGGCTACACCTTC. Translating it yields CASRDRGLGGYTF.

Details on this clone: Other DNA sequences within the sample encode an identical CDR3. J is TRBJ2-1 and V is TRBV15, with 10 positions matching TRBD1. V shed 3 bases and J 4 bases; nucleotides not matched to a gene: 3. Germline CDR1 and CDR2: LNHNV and YYDKDF (reference sequence). The CDR3 covers 15 residues. The CDR3 bases are TGTGCCACCAGCAGGCGACAGGGGGCGTACAATGAGCAGTTCTTC. Residues: CATSRRQGAYNEQFF.

The chain combines TRBV2 with TRBJ2-7; D call uncertain. The V gene's germline CDR1 is SNHLY and CDR2 FYNNEI. Trimming removed 0 bases at V and 9 bases at J, with 15 bases between. The CDR3 contains 14 residues. The CDR3 sequence is CASSEAITVLRQYF. DNA for the CDR3: TGTGCCAGCAGTGAAGCGATTACCGTCTTGCGGCAGTACTTC.

As DNA, the CDR3 is TGTGCCAGCAGGCGCACAGGAGCGGGGGAGACCCAGTACTTC. Protein: CASRRTGAGETQYF. The J gene is TRBJ2-5, the V gene TRBV7-2; 7 positions match TRBD2. J lost 5 bases, V lost 6 bases, and 9 bases had no gene match. The CDR3 is 14 residues long. The germline CDR1 and CDR2 sequences are SGHTA and FQGNSA.

This chain connects TRBV2 to TRBJ1-2; no clear D. The V end was cut by 6 bases, the J end by 5 bases, with 13 bases between. Germline V gives CDR1 SNHLY, CDR2 FYNNEI. The CDR3 totals 13 residues. Here the CDR3 reads CASSRDGNYGYTF. The CDR3 DNA reads as TGTGCCAGCAGCCGCGACGGGAATTATGGCTACACCTTC.

This clone is a singleton in its sample. This rearrangement joins TRBV2 to TRBJ1-6; D unresolved. V lost 2 bases and J lost 5, with 16 bases in between. The length of the CDR3 is 17 residues. In germline, CDR1 is SNHLY, CDR2 FYNNEI. The CDR3 reads CASSESGSAGHNSPLHF. The CDR3 DNA sequence: TGTGCCAGCAGTGAAAGCGGCTCGGCAGGTCATAATTCACCCCTCCACTTT.

This chain uses TRBV6-5 with TRBJ1-4, with D maybe TRBD1 (5 bases). Between the trimmed V and J ends, which lost 0 bases and 8 bases, there was a span of 10 bases. The germline CDR1 and CDR2 sequences are MNHEY and SVGAGI. The CDR3 loop spans 14 amino acids. The DNA of the CDR3 is TGTGCCAGCAGTTACTCAGGGGTACGGGAAAAACTGTTTTTT. This sequence encodes CASSYSGVREKLFF.

This rearrangement joins TRBV4-3 to TRBJ1-1; TRBD1 matches at 8 bases. Looked up from germline, CDR1 is LGHNA and CDR2 is YSLEER. The J segment lost 0 bases and the V segment lost 3 bases, leaving 6 bases of the junction unmatched. CDR3 length: 16 amino acids. The CDR3 here is CASSQGDRIMNTEAFF. In DNA, the CDR3 is TGCGCCAGCAGCCAGGGGGACAGGATAATGAACACTGAAGCTTTCTTT.

The rearrangement joins TRBV5-1 to TRBJ1-3; 9 positions agree with TRBD1. V shed 4 bases, J shed 0 bases, and the junction held 8 bases outside the gene matches. CDR1 SGHRS and CDR2 YFSETQ come from the germline V gene. The CDR3 contains 17 residues. The CDR3 loop is CASSPGTGRSSGNTIYF. The CDR3 nucleotides are TGCGCCAGCAGCCCCGGGACAGGGAGGTCCTCTGGAAACACCATATATTTT.

The chain uses TRBV27 and TRBJ2-7; TRBD2 matches at 14 bases. This CDR3 region has 18 residues. Per germline, CDR1 MNHEY and CDR2 SMNVEV (reference sequence). V shed 9 bases, J shed 1 base, and the junction held 14 bases outside the gene matches. The CDR3 spells CASIAGRGLAGVSYEQYF. The CDR3, as DNA: TGTGCCAGTATCGCAGGCAGGGGACTAGCGGGAGTATCCTACGAGCAGTACTTC.